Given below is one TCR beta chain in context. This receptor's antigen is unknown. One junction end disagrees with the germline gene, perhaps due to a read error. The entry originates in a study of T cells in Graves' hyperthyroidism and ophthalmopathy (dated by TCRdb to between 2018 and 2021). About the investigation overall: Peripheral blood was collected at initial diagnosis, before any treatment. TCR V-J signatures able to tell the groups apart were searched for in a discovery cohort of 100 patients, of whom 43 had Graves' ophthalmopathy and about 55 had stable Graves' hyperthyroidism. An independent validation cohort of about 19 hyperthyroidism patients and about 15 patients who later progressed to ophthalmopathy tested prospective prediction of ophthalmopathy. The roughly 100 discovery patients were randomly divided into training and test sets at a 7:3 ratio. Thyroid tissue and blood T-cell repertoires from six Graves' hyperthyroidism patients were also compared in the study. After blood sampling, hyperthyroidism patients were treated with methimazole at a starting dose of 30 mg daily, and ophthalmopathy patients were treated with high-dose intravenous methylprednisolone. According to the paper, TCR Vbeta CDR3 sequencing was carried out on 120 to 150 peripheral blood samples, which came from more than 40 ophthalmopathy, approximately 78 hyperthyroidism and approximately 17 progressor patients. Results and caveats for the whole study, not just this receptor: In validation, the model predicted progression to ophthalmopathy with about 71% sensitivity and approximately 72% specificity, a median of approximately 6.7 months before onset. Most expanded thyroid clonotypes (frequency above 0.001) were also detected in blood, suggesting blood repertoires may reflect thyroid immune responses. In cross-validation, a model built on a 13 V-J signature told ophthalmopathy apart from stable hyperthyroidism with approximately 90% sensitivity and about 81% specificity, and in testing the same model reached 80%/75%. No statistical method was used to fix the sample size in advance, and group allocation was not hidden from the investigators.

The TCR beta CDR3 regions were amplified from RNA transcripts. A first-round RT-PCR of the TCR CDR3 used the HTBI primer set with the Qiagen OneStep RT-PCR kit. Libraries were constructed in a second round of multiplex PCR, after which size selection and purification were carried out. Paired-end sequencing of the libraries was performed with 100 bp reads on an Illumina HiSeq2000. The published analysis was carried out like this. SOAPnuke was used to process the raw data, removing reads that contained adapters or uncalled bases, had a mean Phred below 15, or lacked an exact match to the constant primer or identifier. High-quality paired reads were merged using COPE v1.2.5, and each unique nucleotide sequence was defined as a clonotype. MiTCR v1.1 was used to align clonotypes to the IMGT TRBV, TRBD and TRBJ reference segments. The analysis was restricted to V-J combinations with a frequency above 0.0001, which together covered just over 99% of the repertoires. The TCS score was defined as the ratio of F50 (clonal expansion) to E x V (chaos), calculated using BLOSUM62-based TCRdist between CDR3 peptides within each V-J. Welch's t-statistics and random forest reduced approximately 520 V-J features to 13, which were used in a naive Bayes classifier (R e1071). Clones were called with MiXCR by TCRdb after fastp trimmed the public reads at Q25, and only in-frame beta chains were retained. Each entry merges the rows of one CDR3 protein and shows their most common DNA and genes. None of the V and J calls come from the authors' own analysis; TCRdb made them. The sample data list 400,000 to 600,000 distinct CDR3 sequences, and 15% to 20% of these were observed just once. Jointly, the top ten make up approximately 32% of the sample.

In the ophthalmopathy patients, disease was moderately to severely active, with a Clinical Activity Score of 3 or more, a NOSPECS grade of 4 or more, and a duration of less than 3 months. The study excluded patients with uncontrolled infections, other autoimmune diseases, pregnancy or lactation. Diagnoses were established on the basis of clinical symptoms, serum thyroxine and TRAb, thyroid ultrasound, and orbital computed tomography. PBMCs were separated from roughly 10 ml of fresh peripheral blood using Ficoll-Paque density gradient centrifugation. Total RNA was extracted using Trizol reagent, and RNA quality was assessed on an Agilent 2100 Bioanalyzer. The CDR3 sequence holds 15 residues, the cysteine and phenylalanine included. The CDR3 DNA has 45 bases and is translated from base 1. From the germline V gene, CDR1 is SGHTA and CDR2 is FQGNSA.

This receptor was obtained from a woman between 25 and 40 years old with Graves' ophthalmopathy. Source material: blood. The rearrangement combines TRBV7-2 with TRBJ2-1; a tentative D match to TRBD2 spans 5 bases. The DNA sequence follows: TGTGCCAGCAGCTTAGGGCTAGCCGACTACAATGAGCAGTCCTTC. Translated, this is CASSLGLADYNEQSF.